The rows below give T cell receptor beta chains drawn from one sample of a study of cytomegalovirus exposure and HLA in healthy donors. Some clones are missing from TCRdb's copy, which holds only in-frame ones; the method was immunoSEQ multiplex PCR. The sample carries under 300,000 clones, 86% recorded once. The sequenced material came from PBMCs. These receptors originate from a woman between 18 and 29 years old in good health and CMV-seronegative. The CDR3 runs from the conserved cysteine through the conserved F or W. A D gene is named only where the DNA matches it firmly. Clone size, where shown, is once, few, many, or a class for clones that have expanded.

cdr3_length j_call clone_size v_call d_call cdr3_nt cdr3_aa
16 TRBJ2-3 NA TRBV29-1 TRBD2 TGCAGCGTTGAATCATTAGCGGGAGAGAAGGCAGATACGCAGTATTTT CSVESLAGEKADTQYF
14 TRBJ2-2 NA TRBV25-1 NA TGTGCCAGCAGTGAGCCAGGGGGGACCGGGGAGCTGTTTTTT CASSEPGGTGELFF
13 TRBJ2-7 few TRBV2 TRBD1 TGTGCCAGCAGTAGGGACAGGGCCTACGAGCAGTACTTC CASSRDRAYEQYF
14 TRBJ1-2 NA TRBV18 TRBD1 TGTGCCAGCTCACCGACAGGGGGGAATGAGGGCTACACCTTC CASSPTGGNEGYTF
12 TRBJ1-2 few TRBV30 TRBD1 TGTGCCTGGACCGTGACAGGGGCCGGCGGCACCTTC CAWTVTGAGGTF
16 TRBJ2-6 NA TRBV4-3 NA TGCGCCAGCAGTCCCGTCGGGGGTATTGGGGCCAACGTCCTGACTTTC CASSPVGGIGANVLTF
16 TRBJ2-1 NA TRBV7-9 NA TGTGCCAGCAGCCTCATGGGGGGGCCGGAGAGCAATGAGCAGTTCTTC CASSLMGGPESNEQFF
15 TRBJ2-2 NA TRBV19 NA TGTGCCAGTAGCAGAGGACAGTTTCACACCGGGGAGCTGTTTTTT CASSRGQFHTGELFF
13 TRBJ2-7 NA TRBV7-6 NA TGTGCCAGCAGCGACACAGGGACGGACGAGCAGTACTTC CASSDTGTDEQYF
17 TRBJ2-5 once TRBV6-1 TRBD2 TGTGCCAGCAGTGATTGGCTAGCGGGAGGGGAAGAGGAGACCCAGTACTTC CASSDWLAGGEEETQYF
13 TRBJ2-2 NA TRBV29-1 NA TGCAGCGTTAGGAGGGACAACACCGGGGAGCTGTTTTTT CSVRRDNTGELFF
14 TRBJ2-7 NA TRBV7-2 TRBD1 TGTGCCAGCAGCGCCCGACAGGGGAGCTACGAGCAGTACTTC CASSARQGSYEQYF
14 TRBJ1-2 few TRBV7-9 NA TGTGCCAGCAGCTTAGCGTCGGGGGGCAATGGCTACACCTTC CASSLASGGNGYTF
16 TRBJ2-5 NA TRBV5-1 TRBD2 TGCGCCAGCAGCTTGCCCCCTAGCGGATACCAAGAGACCCAGTACTTC CASSLPPSGYQETQYF
18 TRBJ2-6 NA TRBV4-1 TRBD1 TGCGCCAGCAGCCAAGGGACAGGGGAGTTGGGTGGGGCCAACGTCCTGACTTTC CASSQGTGELGGANVLTF
15 TRBJ2-7 NA TRBV7-9 TRBD1 TGTGCCAGCAGCTCAGACAGGGACAGCAGCTACGAGCAGTACTTC CASSSDRDSSYEQYF
15 TRBJ2-3 NA TRBV2 TRBD2 TGTGCCAGCAGTGATAGCGGGAGATTCGGAGATACGCAGTATTTT CASSDSGRFGDTQYF